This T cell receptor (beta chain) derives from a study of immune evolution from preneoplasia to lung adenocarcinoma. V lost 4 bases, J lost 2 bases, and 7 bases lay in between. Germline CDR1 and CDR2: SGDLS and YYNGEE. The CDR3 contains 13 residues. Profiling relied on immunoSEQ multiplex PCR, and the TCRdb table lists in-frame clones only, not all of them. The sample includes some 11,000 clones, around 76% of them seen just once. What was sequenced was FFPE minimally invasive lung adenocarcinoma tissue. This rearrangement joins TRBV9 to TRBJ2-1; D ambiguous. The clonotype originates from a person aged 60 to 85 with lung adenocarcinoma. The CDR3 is CASSPDPYNEQFF. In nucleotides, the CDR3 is TGTGCCAGCAGCCCCGATCCCTACAATGAGCAGTTCTTC.